What follows are 14 T cell receptor beta chains derived from one specimen sequenced in a study of T cell repertoires in cytomegalovirus infection (dated by TCRdb to about 2019). The reads were generated on an Illumina HiSeq 1500. TCRdb applied fastp at Q25 and MiXCR to the public reads, then kept only in-frame beta chains. Rows merge per CDR3 protein into single entries with the most common DNA and genes. This sample gives 550,000 to 700,000 distinct CDR3 sequences in total; 40% of them show up just once. The ten largest clones take up about 48% of the sample. This sample's treatment or condition label indicates: in vitro stimulation with specific CMV peptide epitopes to enrich CMV-specific T cells. For these receptors, no antigen is known. Material: cultured PBMCs, obtained from culture after CMV antigen stimulation. These receptors came from a human donor in good health (CMV status not recorded). Some clones in this sample may be carry-over from other donors' samples.

This sequence joins TRBV20-1 and TRBJ1-5; perhaps TRBD1 as D (6 bases). From germline, CDR1 is DFQATT and CDR2 SNEGSKA (reference sequence). V was pared by 0 bases and J by 5 bases, with 11 bases between. CDR3 size: 14 residues. The CDR3 bases are TGCAGTGCTAGAGAGGGGGCCCTCGATCAGCCCCAGCATTTT. Translation: CSAREGALDQPQHF.

The gene calls are TRBV19 and TRBJ2-2; 8 bases match TRBD2. The V gene's germline CDR1 is LNHDA and CDR2 SQIVND (reference sequence). V lost 11 bases to trimming and J lost 4 bases; unmatched junction nucleotides: 9. The CDR3 covers 14 residues. The CDR3 sequence: CAALPGGGTGELFF. The DNA of the CDR3 is TGTGCCGCCCTCCCCGGGGGGGGCACCGGGGAGCTGTTTTTT.

This clonotype has only a few counts. The chain joins TRBV10-3 to TRBJ2-3, with 7 bases lining up with TRBD2. V trimming: 2 bases; J trimming: 2 bases; junction bases outside the gene matches: 10. The CDR3 has 17 amino acids. Germline V lookup: CDR1 ENHRY, CDR2 SYGVKD. The CDR3 DNA sequence: TGTGCCATCAGTGAGCCCGACCGGGACTACAACACAGATACGCAGTATTTT. This gives the protein CAISEPDRDYNTDTQYF.

This clonotype has more than one count but fewer than ten. The chain links TRBV7-2 to TRBJ2-7; 9 nucleotides agree with TRBD2. Germline-derived CDR1 and CDR2 are SGHTA and FQGNSA. CDR3 length: 16 amino acids. The V and J ends lost 1 base and 3 bases, in that order; junction bases with no gene match: 7. The CDR3 DNA reads as TGTGCCAGCAGCTTAGTAGGGCTAGCGGGGTACTACGAGCAGTACTTC. Translation gives CASSLVGLAGYYEQYF.

In its sample, this clonotype was seen a few times. The rearrangement uses TRBV12-3 or TRBV12-4 and TRBJ2-3, with a possible D match to TRBD2 (6 bases). The CDR3 loop spans 16 amino acids. V lost 6 bases and J lost 7, with 23 bases in between. As DNA, the CDR3 is TGTGCCAGCAGCTCTAATTTGCGGGGCGGCATAAATACGCAGTATTTT. The encoded protein is CASSSNLRGGINTQYF.

The chain carries TRBV7-9 and TRBJ2-1; 8 bases are a match to TRBD2. Germline trimming cut 5 bases from V and 3 bases from J; bases unmatched to any gene: 6. CDR1 is SEHNR, CDR2 FQNEAQ, per germline (reference sequence). The CDR3 totals 15 residues. CDR3 DNA sequence: TGTGCCAGCAGCACTACTAGCGGATACTACAATGAGCAGTTCTTC. Translating gives CASSTTSGYYNEQFF. Combining the CDR3 with reference TRBV7-9 and TRBJ2-1 gives the whole variable domain DTGVSQNPRHKITKRGQNVTFRCDPISEHNRLYWYRQTLGQGPEFLTYFQNEAQLEKSRLLSDRFSAERPKGSFSTLEIQRTEQGDSAMYLCASSTTSGYYNEQFFGPGTRLTVL.

This clonotype was recorded once. The chain couples TRBV19 to TRBJ2-6; TRBD1 might be the D (5 bases). This CDR3 has 15 amino acids. Germline CDR1 and CDR2: LNHDA and SQIVND (reference sequence). V was clipped by 3 bases and J by 2 bases, with 8 bases between them. CDR3 sequence: CASSIAGPGANVLTF. CDR3 nucleotide sequence: TGTGCCAGTAGTATTGCAGGGCCTGGGGCCAACGTCCTGACTTTC.

The rearrangement joins TRBV20-1 to TRBJ2-1, with 10 bases that match TRBD2. Germline CDR1 and CDR2: DFQATT and SNEGSKA (reference sequence). The CDR3 contains 14 residues. The V gene end was trimmed by 3 bases and the J gene end by 9 bases; junction bases not matched to a gene: 8. The CDR3, as DNA: TGCAGTGCTAGTGGCCTAGCGGGAGCCACTGAGCAGTTCTTC. Translating it yields CSASGLAGATEQFF.

The chain uses TRBV7-2 and TRBJ1-1, with D maybe TRBD1 (6 bases). V lost 1 base, J lost 1 base, and 19 bases lay in between. CDR3 length: 18 amino acids. Germline V gives CDR1 SGHTA, CDR2 FQGNSA. CDR3 sequence reads: CASSLVFSFKGENTEAFF. The CDR3 bases are TGTGCCAGCAGCTTAGTTTTCTCCTTCAAGGGGGAGAACACTGAAGCTTTCTTT.

This sequence joins TRBV5-1 and TRBJ2-3, with D possibly TRBD1 on 5 matching bases. V lost 2 bases to trimming and J lost 6 bases, with 16 bases between them. There are 15 residues in the CDR3. Germline lookup yields CDR1 SGHRS and CDR2 YFSETQ. The CDR3 region is CASSFRPSPGDTQYF. In DNA form, the CDR3 reads TGCGCCAGCAGCTTCCGGCCCTCACCAGGGGATACGCAGTATTTT.

The V call is TRBV5-4, the J call TRBJ1-4; D is perhaps TRBD1 (6 bases). Germline CDR1 reads SGHNT; CDR2 reads YYREEE (reference sequence). This CDR3 spans 13 amino acids. Trimming left V 4 bases short and J 8 bases short, with 12 bases between. CDR3 residues: CASSRDTREKLFF. CDR3 DNA sequence: TGTGCCAGCAGCCGGGACACGAGAGAAAAACTGTTTTTT.

The chain employs TRBV7-3 and TRBJ2-3; the D is unclear. In germline, CDR1 is SGHTA, CDR2 FQGTGA. This CDR3 spans 16 amino acids. Trimming pared 5 bases from V and 0 bases from J, leaving 15 bases between. CDR3 sequence reads: CASSLPRATSTDTQYF. CDR3 DNA sequence: TGTGCCAGCAGCCTACCTAGGGCAACCAGCACAGATACGCAGTATTTT.

This clonotype was counted ten times or more. This sequence joins TRBV7-2 and TRBJ1-2; D gene ambiguous. V lost 5 bases to trimming and J lost 4 bases, with 14 bases between them. CDR3 length: 14 amino acids. Germline V lookup: CDR1 SGHTA, CDR2 FQGNSA. The CDR3 DNA reads TGTGCCAGCAGCGCCGATAGTGGCCCCTATGGCTACACCTTC. This encodes CASSADSGPYGYTF.

This clonotype occurred many times. The chain uses TRBV7-2 and TRBJ2-7; 10 nucleotides line up with TRBD2. The CDR3 consists of 16 residues. V was pared by 4 bases and J by 3 bases, with 9 bases of the junction left unmatched. Germline CDR1 is SGHTA and CDR2 is FQGNSA. The CDR3 sequence: CASSSAGSGGIYEQYF. In DNA form, the CDR3 reads TGTGCCAGCAGCTCCGCGGGTAGCGGGGGGATCTACGAGCAGTACTTC. Combining the CDR3 with reference TRBV7-2 and TRBJ2-7 gives the whole variable domain GAGVSQSPSNKVTEKGKDVELRCDPISGHTALYWYRQSLGQGLEFLIYFQGNSAPDKSGLPSDRFSAERTGGSVSTLTIQRTQQEDSAVYLCASSSAGSGGIYEQYFGPGTRLTVT.